This T cell receptor (beta chain) stems from a study of blood T cell repertoires in COVID-19. On the study more broadly: Samples of COVID-19 (acute and convalescent) were obtained from the United States, Italy and Spain.

J lost 3 bases, V lost 4 bases, and 9 bases had no gene match. Germline V gene sequence: CDR1 SGHRS, CDR2 YFSETQ. The CDR3 length is 16 residues. Clones were sequenced by immunoSEQ multiplex PCR, and TCRdb holds only the in-frame ones, with some missing. Among approximately 200,000 clones, less than 90% were seen once, and the ten largest hold 1.5% to 2%. The rearrangement links TRBV5-1 to TRBJ2-2; 7 bases line up with TRBD1. The specimen sequenced was peripheral blood. The TCR sequence derives from a middle-aged man with active or convalescent COVID-19. The CDR3: CASSAWTGLDTGELFF. The CDR3 DNA reads TGCGCCAGCAGCGCGTGGACAGGACTTGACACCGGGGAGCTGTTTTTT.